The rows below give T cell receptor beta chains drawn from one sample of a study of blood T cell repertoires in COVID-19. Only in-frame clones appear in the TCRdb table, and some are missing; sequencing was by immunoSEQ multiplex PCR. The table has about 200,000 clones, almost 90% seen once. The sample was peripheral blood. All receptors derive from a man aged 18 to 29 with active or convalescent COVID-19. Both conserved end residues are part of each CDR3. D genes are given only for firm matches. Some rows mark clone size as missing; the rest say once, few, many or name a class of expanded clone.

>TRBJ1-4|TRBV5-6|NA|NA
TGTGCCAGCAGCTTCTTAGATGAAAAACTGTTTTTT
CASSFLDEKLFF
>TRBJ2-5|TRBV27|TRBD1|NA
TGTGCCAGCAGCCGGACAGGGGGCGCGTTTGGGGAGACCCAGTACTTC
CASSRTGGAFGETQYF
>TRBJ1-1|TRBV19|TRBD1|few
TGTGCCAGTAGTTCGACAGGGTTGGGCACTGAAGCTTTCTTT
CASSSTGLGTEAFF
>TRBJ2-7|TRBV27|NA|few
TGTGCCAGCAGTTTGCGGGGGCGGGGGAACTACGAGCAGTACTTC
CASSLRGRGNYEQYF
>TRBJ1-1|TRBV5-5|NA|NA
TGTGCCAGCAGCTTGGACAGGGTAAACACTGAAGCTTTCTTT
CASSLDRVNTEAFF
>TRBJ1-2|TRBV7-9|NA|NA
TGTGCCAGCAGCTTAGGAGGCGGCTACACCTTC
CASSLGGGYTF
>TRBJ1-2|TRBV6-5|NA|NA
TGTGCCGCCAGGGAGGGGGTCCTCGATGGCTACACCTTC
CAAREGVLDGYTF
>TRBJ2-1|TRBV6-1|NA|NA
TGTGCCAGCAGTGAGCACCAGATTCTTTCCACCGAGCAGTTCTTC
CASSEHQILSTEQFF
>TRBJ1-1|TRBV6-5|NA|NA
TGTGCCAGCAGTTACTCCAGTTCCTACACTGAAGCTTTCTTT
CASSYSSSYTEAFF
>TRBJ2-5|TRBV5-5|TRBD1|NA
TGTGCCAGCAGCCCACAATTCGACAGGGGTGTACAGCGGTGGTCCCAGTACTTC
CASSPQFDRGVQRWSQYF
>TRBJ2-2|TRBV11-2|TRBD2|NA
TGTGCCAGCAGCTTAGCACTAGCGGAGACCGGGGAGCTGTTTTTT
CASSLALAETGELFF
>TRBJ2-7|TRBV19|NA|NA
TGTGCCAGTAGCCCTGGCTCGACCTACGAGCAGTACTTC
CASSPGSTYEQYF
>TRBJ1-5|TRBV27|NA|NA
TGTGCCAGCAGCATGGGAGGGTCGGGCAATCAGCCCCAGCATTTT
CASSMGGSGNQPQHF
>TRBJ2-7|TRBV28|NA|NA
TGTGCCAGCGGACCCGGGGTTAGGGATCTCCACGAGCAGTACTTC
CASGPGVRDLHEQYF
>TRBJ2-2|TRBV5-1|NA|NA
TGCGCCAGCAGCTTGCGGGGTCCGAACACCGGGGAGCTGTTTTTT
CASSLRGPNTGELFF
>TRBJ2-2|TRBV6-5|TRBD1|NA
TGTGCCAGCAGAACGGGACAGTACACCGGGGAGCTGTTTTTT
CASRTGQYTGELFF
>TRBJ2-3|TRBV19|NA|NA
TGTGCCTGTCAGGGTGCAGATACGCAGTATTTT
CACQGADTQYF
>TRBJ1-1|TRBV7-3|NA|NA
TGTGCCAGCAGCGACACGACAAACACTGAAGCTTTCTTT
CASSDTTNTEAFF
>TRBJ1-1|TRBV29-1|TRBD1|NA
TGCAGCGTCGAGACAGGGGGGAACACTGAAGCTTTCTTT
CSVETGGNTEAFF
>TRBJ2-3|TRBV6-4|TRBD1|NA
TGTGCCAGCAGTGACTCAGGGGGCAGCACAGATACGCAGTATTTT
CASSDSGGSTDTQYF
>TRBJ1-6|TRBV30|TRBD1|NA
TGTGCCTGGAGTGGTGGGACAGGGAATTCACCCCTCCACTTT
CAWSGGTGNSPLHF
>TRBJ1-1|TRBV30|NA|NA
TGTGCCTGGAGTGTAGGGGGACCAAACACTGAAGCTTTCTTT
CAWSVGGPNTEAFF